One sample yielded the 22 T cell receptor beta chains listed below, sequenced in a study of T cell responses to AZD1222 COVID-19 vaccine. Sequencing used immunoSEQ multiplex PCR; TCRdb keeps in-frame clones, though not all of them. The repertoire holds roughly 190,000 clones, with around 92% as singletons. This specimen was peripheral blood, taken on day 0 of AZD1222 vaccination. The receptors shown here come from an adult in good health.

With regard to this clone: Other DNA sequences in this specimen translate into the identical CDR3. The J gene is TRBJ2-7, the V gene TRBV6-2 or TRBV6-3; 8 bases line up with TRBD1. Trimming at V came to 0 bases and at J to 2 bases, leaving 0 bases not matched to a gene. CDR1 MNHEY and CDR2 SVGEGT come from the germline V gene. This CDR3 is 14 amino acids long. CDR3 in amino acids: CASSYSTGAYEQYF. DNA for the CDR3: TGTGCCAGCAGTTACTCGACAGGGGCCTACGAGCAGTACTTC.

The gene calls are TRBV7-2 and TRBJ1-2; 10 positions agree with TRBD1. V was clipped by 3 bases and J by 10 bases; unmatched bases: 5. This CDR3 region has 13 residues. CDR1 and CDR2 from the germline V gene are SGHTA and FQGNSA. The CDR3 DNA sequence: TGTGCCAGCAGCTTTGGGACAGGGGATGACTACACCTTC. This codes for CASSFGTGDDYTF.

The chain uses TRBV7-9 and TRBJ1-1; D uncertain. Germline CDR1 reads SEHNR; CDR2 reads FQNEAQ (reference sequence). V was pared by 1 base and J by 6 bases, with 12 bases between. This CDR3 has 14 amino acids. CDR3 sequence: CASSLVSAVAEAFF. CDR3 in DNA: TGTGCCAGCAGCTTAGTATCCGCTGTTGCTGAAGCTTTCTTT.

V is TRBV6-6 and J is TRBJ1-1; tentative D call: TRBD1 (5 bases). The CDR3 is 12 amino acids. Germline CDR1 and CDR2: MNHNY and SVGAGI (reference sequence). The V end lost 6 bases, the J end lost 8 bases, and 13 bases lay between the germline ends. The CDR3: CASSEIDREAFF. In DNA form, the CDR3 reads TGTGCCAGCAGCGAGATAGACAGAGAAGCTTTCTTT.

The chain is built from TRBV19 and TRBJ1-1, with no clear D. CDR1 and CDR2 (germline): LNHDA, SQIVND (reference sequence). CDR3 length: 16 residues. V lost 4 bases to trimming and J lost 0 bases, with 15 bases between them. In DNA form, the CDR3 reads TGTGCCAGTAGTAAGTTACGGCCGAGAATGAACACTGAAGCTTTCTTT. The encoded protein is CASSKLRPRMNTEAFF. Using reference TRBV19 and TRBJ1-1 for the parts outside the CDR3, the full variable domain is DGGITQSPKYLFRKEGQNVTLSCEQNLNHDAMYWYRQDPGQGLRLIYYSQIVNDFQKGDIAEGYSVSREKKESFPLTVTSAQKNPTAFYLCASSKLRPRMNTEAFFGQGTRLTVV.

CDR3 sequence (DNA): TGTGCCAGCACGAATAACTATGGCTACACCTTC. Translating it yields CASTNNYGYTF. This rearrangement joins TRBV28 to TRBJ1-2; D gene uncertain. Trimming took 7 bases from V and 1 from J, leaving 4 bases between them. Germline V gives CDR1 MDHEN, CDR2 SYDVKM. CDR3 size: 11 residues.

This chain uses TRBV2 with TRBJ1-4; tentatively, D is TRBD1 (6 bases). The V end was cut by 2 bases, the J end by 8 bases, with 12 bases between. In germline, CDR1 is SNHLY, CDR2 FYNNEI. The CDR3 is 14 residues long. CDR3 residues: CASSEQGFREKLFF. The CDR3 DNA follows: TGTGCCAGCAGTGAACAGGGGTTCCGGGAAAAACTGTTTTTT.

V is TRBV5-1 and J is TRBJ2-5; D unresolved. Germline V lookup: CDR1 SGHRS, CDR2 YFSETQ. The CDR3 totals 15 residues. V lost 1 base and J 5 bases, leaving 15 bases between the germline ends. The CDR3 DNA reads TGCGCCAGCAGCTTGAATGTTGGTTTGCGGGAGACCCAGTACTTC. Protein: CASSLNVGLRETQYF.

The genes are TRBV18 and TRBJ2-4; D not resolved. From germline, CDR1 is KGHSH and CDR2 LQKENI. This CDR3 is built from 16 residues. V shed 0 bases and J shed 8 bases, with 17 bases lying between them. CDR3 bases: TGTGCCAGCTCACCACCGGCAGGACGGGTTTTGGACATTCAGTACTTC. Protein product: CASSPPAGRVLDIQYF. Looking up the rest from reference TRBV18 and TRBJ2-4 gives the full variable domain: NAGVMQNPRHLVRRRGQEARLRCSPMKGHSHVYWYRQLPEEGLKFMVYLQKENIIDESGMPKERFSAEFPKEGPSILRIQQVVRGDSAAYFCASSPPAGRVLDIQYFGAGTRLSVL.

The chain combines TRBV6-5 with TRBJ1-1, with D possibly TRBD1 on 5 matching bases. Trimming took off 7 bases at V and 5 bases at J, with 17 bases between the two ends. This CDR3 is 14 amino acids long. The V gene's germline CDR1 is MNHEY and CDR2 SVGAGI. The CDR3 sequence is CASTPGPGGTEAFF. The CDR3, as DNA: TGTGCCAGCACGCCCGGTCCGGGGGGGACTGAAGCTTTCTTT.

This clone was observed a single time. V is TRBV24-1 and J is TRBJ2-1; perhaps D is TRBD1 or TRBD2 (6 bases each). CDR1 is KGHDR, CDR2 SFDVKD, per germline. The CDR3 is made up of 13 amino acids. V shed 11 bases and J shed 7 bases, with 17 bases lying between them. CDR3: CASSGPGANEQFF. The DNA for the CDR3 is TGTGCCAGCAGCGGACCGGGGGCGAATGAGCAGTTCTTC.

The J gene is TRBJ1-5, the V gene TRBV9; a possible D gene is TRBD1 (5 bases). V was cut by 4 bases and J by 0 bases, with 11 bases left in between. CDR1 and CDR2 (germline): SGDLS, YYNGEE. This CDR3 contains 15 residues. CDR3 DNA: TGTGCCAGCAGCCCCCAGGGACTTAGCAATCAGCCCCAGCATTTT. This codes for CASSPQGLSNQPQHF.

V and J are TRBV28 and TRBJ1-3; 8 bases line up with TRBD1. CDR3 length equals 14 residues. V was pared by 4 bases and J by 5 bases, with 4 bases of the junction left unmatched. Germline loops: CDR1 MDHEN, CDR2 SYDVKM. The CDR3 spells CASSSGGRRNTIYF. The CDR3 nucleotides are TGTGCCAGCAGTTCAGGGGGCCGGAGAAACACCATATATTTT.

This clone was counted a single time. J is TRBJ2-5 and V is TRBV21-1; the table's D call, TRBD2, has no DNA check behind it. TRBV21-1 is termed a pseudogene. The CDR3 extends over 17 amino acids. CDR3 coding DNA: TGTGCCAGCAGCAAAGCCTGGGCTAGCGGGGTTCAAGAGACCCAGTACTTC. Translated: CASSKAWASGVQETQYF.

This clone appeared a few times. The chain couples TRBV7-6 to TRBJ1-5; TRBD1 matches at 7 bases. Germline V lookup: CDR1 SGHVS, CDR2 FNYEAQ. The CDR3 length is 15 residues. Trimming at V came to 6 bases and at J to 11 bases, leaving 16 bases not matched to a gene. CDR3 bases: TGTGCCAGCAGTCCCGAACAGGGGTTTAGTATAGCCCAGCATTTT. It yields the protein CASSPEQGFSIAQHF.

CDR3 in DNA: TGTGCCAGCGTTTCCGACGGGGGCCCCTCAGATACGCAGTATTTT. Translating gives CASVSDGGPSDTQYF. This chain links TRBV28 with TRBJ2-3; either TRBD1 or TRBD2 may fit D (6 bases each). The CDR3 runs to 15 residues. V lost 8 bases and J lost 4, with 19 bases in between. The germline CDR1 and CDR2 sequences are MDHEN and SYDVKM.

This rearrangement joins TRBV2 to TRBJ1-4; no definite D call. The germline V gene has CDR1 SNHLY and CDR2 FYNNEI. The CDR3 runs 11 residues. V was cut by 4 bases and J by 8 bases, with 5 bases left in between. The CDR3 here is CASSVTEKLFF. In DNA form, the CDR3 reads TGTGCCAGCAGTGTTACGGAAAAACTGTTTTTT.

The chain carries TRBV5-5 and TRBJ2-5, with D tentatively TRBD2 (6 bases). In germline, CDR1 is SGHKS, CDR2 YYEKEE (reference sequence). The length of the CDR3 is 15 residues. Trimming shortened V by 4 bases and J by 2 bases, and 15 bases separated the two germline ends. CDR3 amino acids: CASSGRPLAQETQYF. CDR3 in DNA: TGTGCCAGCAGCGGTCGTCCGCTAGCGCAAGAGACCCAGTACTTC.

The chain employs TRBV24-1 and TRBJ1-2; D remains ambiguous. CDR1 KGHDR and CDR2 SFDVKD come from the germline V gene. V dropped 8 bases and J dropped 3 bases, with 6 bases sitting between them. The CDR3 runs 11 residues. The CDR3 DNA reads TGTGCCACCAAGGTTTACTATGGCTACACCTTC. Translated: CATKVYYGYTF.

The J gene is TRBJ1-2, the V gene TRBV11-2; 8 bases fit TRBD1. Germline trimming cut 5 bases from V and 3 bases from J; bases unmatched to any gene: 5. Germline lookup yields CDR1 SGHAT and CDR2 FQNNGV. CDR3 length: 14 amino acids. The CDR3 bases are TGTGCCAGCAGCAGGGACAGGACAGACTATGGCTACACCTTC. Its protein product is CASSRDRTDYGYTF.

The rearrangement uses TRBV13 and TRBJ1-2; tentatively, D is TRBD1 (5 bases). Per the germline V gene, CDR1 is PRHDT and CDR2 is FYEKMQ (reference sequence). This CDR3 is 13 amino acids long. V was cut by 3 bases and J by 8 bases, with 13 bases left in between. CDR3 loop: CASSFGGFVGYTF. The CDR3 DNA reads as TGTGCCAGCAGCTTCGGGGGTTTCGTCGGCTACACCTTC.

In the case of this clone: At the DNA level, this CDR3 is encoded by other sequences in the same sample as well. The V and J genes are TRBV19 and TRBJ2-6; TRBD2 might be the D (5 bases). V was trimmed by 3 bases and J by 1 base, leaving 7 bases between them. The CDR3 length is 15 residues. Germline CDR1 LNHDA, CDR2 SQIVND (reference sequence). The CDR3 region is CASSIRGSGANVLTF. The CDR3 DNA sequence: TGTGCCAGTAGTATCCGGGGTTCTGGGGCCAACGTCCTGACTTTC.